The source of this T cell receptor beta chain is a study of shared clonotypes between healthy human individuals. Findings of the study overall: About 5% of naive CD4 clonotypes were shared across a handful of donors.

Naive CD8 cells comprised CD45RO-negative, CCR7-positively selected cells, excluding terminally differentiated effector memory CD45RA+ cells. Worth noting for this clone: What it recognizes is unknown.

The germline V gene has CDR1 SGHVS and CDR2 FQNEAQ. The CDR3 consists of 13 residues. Trimming shortened V by 5 bases and J by 2 bases, and 6 bases separated the two germline ends. The protocol was immunoSEQ multiplex PCR, while the TCRdb copy is restricted to in-frame clones and leaves out a portion. The sample records hundreds of thousands of clones, just under 97% being singletons. J is TRBJ2-2 and V is TRBV7-8, with unresolved D. The source material was naive CD8+ T cells sorted from blood. This clonotype was obtained from a woman in her 30s in good health. CDR3 sequence: CASSLINTGELFF. The CDR3 nucleotides read TGTGCCAGCAGCCTTATAAACACCGGGGAGCTGTTTTTT.